These 20 T cell receptor beta chains share one sample of origin, sequenced in a study of T-cell memory formation after mild COVID-19. TCRdb redid the calling of the 5' RACE reads with MiXCR, one entry per CDR3 protein. The sample yields 500,000 to 650,000 distinct CDR3 sequences, about 20% seen once. The specimen was PBMCs or a T cell subset sorted from them (not recorded which). The receptors were sampled from an adult woman who had mild COVID-19 (a few samples of this study predate the infection). Cell type and time point are not known.

The chain couples TRBV6-5 to TRBJ2-2, with D perhaps TRBD1 or TRBD2 (5 bases each). Germline CDR1 and CDR2: MNHEY and SVGAGI. V shed 6 bases and J shed 2 bases, with 13 bases lying between them. This CDR3 has 15 residues. This CDR3 reads CASRSGRKNTGELFF. The CDR3 DNA reads as TGTGCCAGCAGGTCGGGACGGAAAAACACCGGGGAGCTGTTTTTT.

The rearrangement joins TRBV5-1 to TRBJ2-2; weak D call: TRBD1 (6 bases). CDR3 length: 15 residues. The germline V gene has CDR1 SGHRS and CDR2 YFSETQ. Trimming took off 2 bases at V and 4 bases at J, with 12 bases between the two ends. The CDR3 DNA is TGCGCCAGCAGCTTTTCCAGGGACACCACCGGGGAGCTGTTTTTT. Its protein is CASSFSRDTTGELFF. The full variable domain, with the rest looked up from reference TRBV5-1 and TRBJ2-2, is KAGVTQTPRYLIKTRGQQVTLSCSPISGHRSVSWYQQTPGQGLQFLFEYFSETQRNKGNFPGRFSGRQFSNSRSEMNVSTLELGDSALYLCASSFSRDTTGELFFGEGSRLTVL.

The V and J genes are TRBV18 and TRBJ2-7, with 9 bases matching TRBD2. This CDR3 comprises 13 residues. V shed 4 bases, J shed 7 bases, and the junction held 5 bases outside the gene matches. CDR1 is KGHSH, CDR2 LQKENI, per germline. The CDR3 DNA follows: TGTGCCAGCTCACAGCAGCGGGGGGAAGAGCAGTACTTC. Protein product: CASSQQRGEEQYF.

The V call is TRBV6-7, the J call TRBJ2-3, with a possible D match to TRBD2 (5 bases). TRBV6-7 belongs to the ORF category, with a function that is uncertain. The length of the CDR3 is 16 residues. The ends were cut back, 4 bases at V and 2 bases at J, with 16 bases in the middle. Written as DNA, the CDR3 is TGTGCCAGCAGTTCCGTTCCGGAGGTCACCACAGATACGCAGTATTTT. It specifies CASSSVPEVTTDTQYF.

This clonotype was found a few times. This chain joins TRBV6-5 and TRBJ2-4, with 14 bases fitting TRBD2. Per germline, CDR1 MNHEY and CDR2 SVGAGI. Trimming cost V 0 bases and J 3 bases; bases outside gene matches: 1. This CDR3 is built from 17 residues. The CDR3 region is CASSYSGTSGGKNIQYF. The CDR3 DNA reads as TGTGCCAGCAGTTACTCGGGGACTAGCGGGGGCAAAAACATTCAGTACTTC.

This clonotype was detected only a few times. The V gene is TRBV7-6, the J gene TRBJ2-7; the D call may be TRBD1 or TRBD2 (5 bases each). V gave up 0 bases and J gave up 6 bases, with 12 bases separating them. Germline lookup yields CDR1 SGHVS and CDR2 FNYEAQ. The CDR3 runs to 14 residues. CDR3 protein: CASSLAGESLEQYF. CDR3 DNA: TGTGCCAGCAGCTTAGCGGGGGAAAGTCTCGAGCAGTACTTC.

The V call is TRBV2, the J call TRBJ2-3, with 7 bases lining up with TRBD2. CDR1 and CDR2 (germline): SNHLY, FYNNEI. V shed 6 bases and J 2 bases; nucleotides not matched to a gene: 8. The CDR3 is made up of 15 amino acids. Written as DNA, the CDR3 is TGTGCCAGCAGGTCGGCGGGAGAAGACACAGATACGCAGTATTTT. Protein: CASRSAGEDTDTQYF.

The chain couples TRBV9 to TRBJ2-1; D is perhaps TRBD1 or TRBD2 (6 bases each). The germline V gene encodes CDR1 SGDLS and CDR2 YYNGEE. V dropped 0 bases and J dropped 4 bases, with 14 bases sitting between them. CDR3 length: 16 amino acids. This CDR3 is CASSVGGQGLYNEQFF. CDR3 sequence (DNA): TGTGCCAGCAGCGTAGGGGGGCAGGGACTTTACAATGAGCAGTTCTTC.

This clonotype was detected only a few times. In DNA, the CDR3 is TGCAGTGCCCCCAAGGGTTGGAGGGGGGAGCTGTTTTTT. It specifies CSAPKGWRGELFF. The rearrangement uses TRBV20-1 and TRBJ2-2, with a possible D match to TRBD2 (5 bases). In germline, CDR1 is DFQATT, CDR2 SNEGSKA (reference sequence). Trimming took off 6 bases at V and 8 bases at J, with 16 bases between the two ends. The CDR3 covers 13 residues.

This clonotype was found a few times. The CDR3 nucleotides read TGTGCCAGCAGTTTCGGGCACAGGGTTAAGGGTGGCTACACCTTC. Amino acids: CASSFGHRVKGGYTF. V usage is TRBV12-3 or TRBV12-4 and J usage is TRBJ1-2, with D perhaps TRBD1 (6 bases). V lost 3 bases, J lost 7 bases, and 18 bases lay in between. This CDR3 has 15 amino acids.

This clonotype came up a few times. The chain couples TRBV29-1 to TRBJ2-7, with 10 bases lining up with TRBD1. The CDR3 runs to 13 residues. The V gene end was trimmed by 5 bases and the J gene end by 2 bases; junction bases not matched to a gene: 3. Per the germline V gene, CDR1 is SQVTM and CDR2 is ANQGSEA. CDR3 in amino acids: CSVSGQGAYEQYF. As DNA, the CDR3 is TGCAGCGTTTCTGGACAGGGGGCCTACGAGCAGTACTTC.

In regard to this clonotype: The junction does not match germline at one end; this may be a read error. This rearrangement joins TRBV7-7 to TRBJ2-7; possibly TRBD1 for D (5 bases). The CDR3 contains 14 residues. CDR1 is SSHAT and CDR2 is FNYEAQ in the germline V gene (reference sequence). The DNA of the CDR3 is TGTGCTAGCAGCTTAAGGGGATCAGACTACGAGCAGTACTTC. The encoded protein is CASSLRGSDYEQYF. The full variable domain, in which reference TRBV7-7 and TRBJ2-7 provide the parts outside the CDR3, is GAGVSQSPRYKVTKRGQDVTLRCDPISSHATLYWYQQALGQGPEFLTYFNYEAQPDKSGLPSDRFSAERPEGSISTLTIQRTEQRDSAMYRCASSLRGSDYEQYFGPGTRLTVT.

The chain links TRBV20-1 to TRBJ2-7; tentative D call: TRBD1 (5 bases). This CDR3 is built from 13 residues. Trimming left V 5 bases short and J 2 bases short, with 13 bases between. CDR1 is DFQATT, CDR2 SNEGSKA, per germline (reference sequence). The CDR3 DNA follows: TGCAGTGCTTTGAATAGGGGCCCCTACGAGCAGTACTTC. As protein: CSALNRGPYEQYF.

The chain is built from TRBV10-3 and TRBJ2-7, with D perhaps assigned TRBD1 or TRBD2 (5 bases each). V lost 7 bases, J lost 3 bases, and 16 bases lay in between. CDR3 length: 14 residues. Germline loops: CDR1 ENHRY, CDR2 SYGVKD. CDR3 residues: CAINSPGTDYEQYF. In DNA form, the CDR3 reads TGTGCCATCAATAGTCCCGGGACGGACTACGAGCAGTACTTC.

This clonotype was counted between two and nine times. The V call is TRBV24-1, the J call TRBJ2-2; 7 bases agree with TRBD2. The germline V gene has CDR1 KGHDR and CDR2 SFDVKD. The CDR3 runs to 16 residues. Unmatched junction bases numbered 4, after V lost 0 bases and J lost 4 bases. The CDR3 nucleotides read TGTGCCACCAGTGATTTGGAGGCGGGAGTCACCGGGGAGCTGTTTTTT. Its protein product is CATSDLEAGVTGELFF.

This chain uses TRBV4-2 with TRBJ2-1, with D possibly matching TRBD2 (6 bases). The germline V gene has CDR1 LGHNA and CDR2 YNFKEQ. V was pared by 0 bases and J by 1 base, with 13 bases between. This CDR3 has 17 amino acids. CDR3 protein: CASSQDLRRGSYNEQFF. In nucleotides, the CDR3 is TGTGCCAGCAGCCAAGATCTGCGGCGGGGATCCTACAATGAGCAGTTCTTC.

This clonotype came up a few times. The chain carries TRBV5-5 and TRBJ2-1; 7 bases are shared with TRBD2. CDR1 SGHKS and CDR2 YYEKEE come from the germline V gene (reference sequence). The CDR3 is made up of 17 amino acids. Trimming removed 4 bases from V and 2 bases from J; junction bases left unmatched: 12. The CDR3 nucleotides read TGTGCCAGCAGCACCACAGCGGTAGCGGGTCCCTACAATGAGCAGTTCTTC. Translated, it gives CASSTTAVAGPYNEQFF.

This chain joins TRBV6-5 and TRBJ2-3; no clear D. Trimming left V 0 bases short and J 2 bases short, with 6 bases between. The CDR3 spans 14 residues. Per germline, CDR1 MNHEY and CDR2 SVGAGI. The CDR3 reads CASSYSAITDTQYF. The CDR3 DNA follows: TGTGCCAGCAGTTACTCGGCGATCACAGATACGCAGTATTTT.

The chain uses TRBV5-1 and TRBJ2-3, with D maybe TRBD1 (6 bases). V was trimmed by 4 bases and J by 2 bases, leaving 14 bases between them. Per the germline V gene, CDR1 is SGHRS and CDR2 is YFSETQ. The CDR3 runs to 15 residues. The CDR3 here is CASSPIQGFTDTQYF. In DNA, the CDR3 is TGCGCCAGCAGCCCTATACAGGGTTTCACAGATACGCAGTATTTT.

A few counts support this clonotype. The rearrangement joins TRBV30 to TRBJ2-5, with 9 bases aligning to TRBD2. Germline V gene sequence: CDR1 GTSNPN, CDR2 SVGIG (reference sequence). CDR3 size: 15 residues. V lost 0 bases to trimming and J lost 6 bases; unmatched junction nucleotides: 8. The CDR3 coding sequence is TGTGCCTGGAGTGTACTAGAGCGGGGGGAGCAGACCCAGTACTTC. Translating gives CAWSVLERGEQTQYF.